This T cell receptor (beta chain) was observed in a study of cytotoxic CD8 clonotypes in ibrutinib-treated CLL. Across the whole study: Response sampling came at median approximately twelve months of treatment, ranging roughly 6 to 36 months. Study-wide points: At ibrutinib response, clonality increased, and at progression it declined back toward baseline. Timing of sampling differed between sustained-remission and progressing patients.

Sequencing was performed with immunoSEQ multiplex PCR; in TCRdb, only in-frame clones are kept and a portion is missing. The sample has about 330,000 clones; roughly 70% are singletons. Remarks on this clone: As yet, its antigen is unknown.

Trimming removed 1 base from V and 5 bases from J, with 6 bases in between. CDR1 SGHRS and CDR2 YFSETQ come from the germline V gene. CDR3 size: 12 residues. This clonotype originated in a human donor with chronic lymphocytic leukemia. This sequence joins TRBV5-1 and TRBJ2-5; D gene unclear. The sample consisted of PBMCs, taken after 36 months of ibrutinib treatment. CDR3 sequence (DNA): TGCGCCAGCAGCTTGACTATGGAGACCCAGTACTTC. Its protein is CASSLTMETQYF. Full variable domain (rest looked up from reference TRBV5-1 and TRBJ2-5): KAGVTQTPRYLIKTRGQQVTLSCSPISGHRSVSWYQQTPGQGLQFLFEYFSETQRNKGNFPGRFSGRQFSNSRSEMNVSTLELGDSALYLCASSLTMETQYFGPGTRLLVL.